These 27 T cell receptor beta chains were all obtained from the same sample, sequenced in a study of control samples from healthy donors and cancer patients. Assay: immunoSEQ multiplex PCR; the TCRdb copy retains only in-frame clones and omits some. This table has roughly 130,000 clones, about 95% appearing once. Sequencing was carried out using blood. Receptors were obtained from a man aged 25-45 years in good health.

On this clone itself: Other DNA sequences in the same sample also yield this CDR3. The chain couples TRBV5-1 to TRBJ2-5; D not certain. The V gene's germline CDR1 is SGHRS and CDR2 YFSETQ. V lost 2 bases to trimming and J lost 2 bases, with 7 bases between them. The CDR3 runs to 13 residues. CDR3 in amino acids: CASSLLAQETQYF. The CDR3 DNA reads TGCGCCAGCAGCTTACTGGCACAAGAGACCCAGTACTTC.

V and J are TRBV5-6 and TRBJ1-1; 10 bases line up with TRBD1. CDR1 and CDR2 (germline): SGHDT, YYEEEE. V lost 1 base to trimming and J lost 5 bases; unmatched junction nucleotides: 11. This CDR3 has 17 amino acids. CDR3 sequence: CASSLLTLRDRGTEAFF. The CDR3 DNA reads TGTGCCAGCAGCTTGCTAACCCTCCGGGACAGGGGAACTGAAGCTTTCTTT. Full variable domain (missing parts from reference TRBV5-6 and TRBJ1-1): DAGVTQSPTHLIKTRGQQVTLRCSPKSGHDTVSWYQQALGQGPQFIFQYYEEEERQRGNFPDRFSGHQFPNYSSELNVNALLLGDSALYLCASSLLTLRDRGTEAFFGQGTRLTVV.

The chain is built from TRBV7-3 and TRBJ2-5; a possible D gene is TRBD1 (5 bases). Germline CDR1 and CDR2: SGHTA and FQGTGA. CDR3 length equals 15 residues. V lost 5 bases, J lost 5 bases, and 18 bases lay in between. In DNA, the CDR3 is TGTGCCAGCAGCCTAGGGGCTGCCCCGAAGGAGACCCAGTACTTC. This sequence encodes CASSLGAAPKETQYF. The complete variable domain, with remaining parts taken from reference TRBV7-3 and TRBJ2-5, reads GAGVSQTPSNKVTEKGKYVELRCDPISGHTALYWYRQSLGQGPEFLIYFQGTGAADDSGLPNDRFFAVRPEGSVSTLKIQRTERGDSAVYLCASSLGAAPKETQYFGPGTRLLVL.

The V and J genes are TRBV24-1 and TRBJ2-5, with unresolved D. The length of the CDR3 is 14 residues. From germline, CDR1 is KGHDR and CDR2 SFDVKD. Trimming shortened V by 4 bases and J by 4 bases, and 12 bases separated the two germline ends. The CDR3 region is CATSDPWGRETQYF. In DNA form, the CDR3 reads TGTGCCACCAGTGACCCCTGGGGTCGAGAGACCCAGTACTTC.

This clone was counted a single time. The genes are TRBV6-2 or TRBV6-3 and TRBJ1-1, with D hard to call. V lost 3 bases and J lost 1, with 15 bases in between. The V gene's germline CDR1 is MNHEY and CDR2 SVGEGT. The CDR3 loop spans 16 amino acids. CDR3 residues: CASSYPRPGANTEAFF. The CDR3 nucleotides are TGTGCCAGCAGTTATCCCAGGCCGGGAGCGAACACTGAAGCTTTCTTT.

The CDR3 nucleotides read TGTGCCAGCAGCTTGGTTCAAAGCTCCTACGAGCAGTACTTC. It codes for CASSLVQSSYEQYF. V is TRBV5-4 and J is TRBJ2-7; D gene ambiguous. V lost 0 bases to trimming and J lost 0 bases, with 7 bases between them. The CDR3 has 14 residues. Germline V gives CDR1 SGHNT, CDR2 YYREEE (reference sequence).

The count of this clone is one. The chain joins TRBV18 to TRBJ1-1, with D unresolved. CDR1 is KGHSH and CDR2 is LQKENI in the germline V gene. With 2 bases removed from V and 1 base from J, the gap between germline ends came to 11 bases. CDR3 size: 15 residues. The CDR3 sequence: CASSPSQVGNTEAFF. CDR3 in DNA: TGTGCCAGCTCACCAAGCCAGGTGGGGAACACTGAAGCTTTCTTT.

The chain employs TRBV9 and TRBJ2-1; the match to TRBD1 covers 7 bases. Unmatched junction bases numbered 12, after V lost 0 bases and J lost 9 bases. The length of the CDR3 is 16 residues. Germline CDR1 SGDLS, CDR2 YYNGEE. The CDR3 DNA reads as TGTGCCAGCAGCGTAGTAGAACAGGGGCTAGGTGTTGAGCAGTTCTTC. Translated, it gives CASSVVEQGLGVEQFF.

The chain employs TRBV18 and TRBJ2-1, with D perhaps TRBD1 or TRBD2 (5 bases each). Germline CDR1 and CDR2: KGHSH and LQKENI. There are 14 residues in the CDR3. Trimming shortened V by 4 bases and J by 6 bases, and 13 bases separated the two germline ends. The DNA for the CDR3 is TGTGCCAGCTCACAGGAGGCAGGGATCAATGAGCAGTTCTTC. Translating it yields CASSQEAGINEQFF.

This clone was found once. This chain connects TRBV5-1 to TRBJ2-7; the D gene is possibly TRBD1 (5 bases). The V end was cut by 7 bases, the J end by 1 base, with 15 bases between. Germline V gene data show CDR1 as SGHRS and CDR2 as YFSETQ. This CDR3 contains 14 residues. The CDR3 sequence: CASRLTVLSYEQYF. In DNA form, the CDR3 reads TGCGCCAGCCGATTGACAGTGCTTTCCTACGAGCAGTACTTC.

This clone was recorded once. The chain joins TRBV24-1 to TRBJ2-2, with D maybe TRBD1 (6 bases). The CDR3 extends over 15 amino acids. The V gene's germline CDR1 is KGHDR and CDR2 SFDVKD. The V end lost 5 bases, the J end lost 6 bases, and 15 bases lay between the germline ends. CDR3 nucleotide sequence: TGTGCCACCAGTGCCTTGATCAGGGGCTCCGGGGAGCTGTTTTTT. Protein sequence: CATSALIRGSGELFF.

V usage is TRBV16 and J usage is TRBJ1-2; weak D call: TRBD1 (6 bases). The V end lost 1 base, the J end lost 5 bases, and 14 bases lay between the germline ends. The CDR3 runs to 15 residues. The V gene's germline CDR1 is KGHSY and CDR2 FQNENV. The CDR3 loop reads CASSQLSRGGYGYTF. The DNA of the CDR3 is TGTGCCAGCAGCCAATTGAGCAGGGGCGGATATGGCTACACCTTC.

V gene TRBV11-3 combines with J gene TRBJ2-5; 7 nucleotides line up with TRBD2. Germline CDR1 is SGHNT and CDR2 is YENEEA. The V segment lost 3 bases and the J segment 0 bases; nucleotides outside the gene matches: 4. The CDR3 has 15 residues. CDR3 nucleotides: TGTGCCAGCAGCTTGGGGGGGAGCTACCAAGAGACCCAGTACTTC. It translates to CASSLGGSYQETQYF.

This clone has just one count. The J gene is TRBJ1-2, the V gene TRBV19, with D uncertain. Per germline, CDR1 LNHDA and CDR2 SQIVND (reference sequence). Trimming cost V 1 base and J 7 bases, with 16 bases left between them. The CDR3 consists of 15 residues. The CDR3: CASSIGNGLGSGYTF. The CDR3 region has the DNA TGTGCCAGTAGTATAGGAAACGGACTGGGTTCTGGCTACACCTTC.

The chain has TRBV4-3 and TRBJ1-6; D ambiguous. The germline gives CDR1 LGHNA, CDR2 YSLEER. The CDR3 sequence is 19 residues long. The V gene lost 0 bases and the J gene lost 1 base, with 16 bases spanning the gap. In DNA form, the CDR3 reads TGCGCCAGCAGCCAAGAAACTAAATCCCTGGCATCCTATAATTCACCCCTCCACTTT. Encoded protein: CASSQETKSLASYNSPLHF.

The chain is built from TRBV9 and TRBJ2-2, with D perhaps matching TRBD1 or TRBD2 (5 bases each). V shed 4 bases and J shed 1 base, with 14 bases lying between them. The CDR3 is 16 residues long. Germline V gives CDR1 SGDLS, CDR2 YYNGEE. In nucleotides, the CDR3 is TGTGCCAGCAGCCCAGTAGGTGGGGGGAACACCGGGGAGCTGTTTTTT. Protein: CASSPVGGGNTGELFF.

V is TRBV5-1 and J is TRBJ1-1; D not resolved. Germline V gene sequence: CDR1 SGHRS, CDR2 YFSETQ. The ends were cut back, 0 bases at V and 2 bases at J, with 11 bases in the middle. The CDR3 covers 15 residues. In DNA, the CDR3 is TGCGCCAGCAGCTTGGGGCCCCTTTACAACACTGAAGCTTTCTTT. Translating it yields CASSLGPLYNTEAFF.

This chain links TRBV27 with TRBJ1-1; D not certain. CDR1 and CDR2 from the germline V gene are MNHEY and SMNVEV (reference sequence). The V end lost 3 bases, the J end lost 0 bases, and 14 bases lay between the germline ends. The CDR3 extends over 16 amino acids. DNA of the CDR3: TGTGCCAGCAGTTTGGACCGGGCCCCCATGAACACTGAAGCTTTCTTT. This codes for CASSLDRAPMNTEAFF.

The rearrangement links TRBV28 to TRBJ2-1; TRBD2 matches 10 bases. Germline assignment: CDR1 MDHEN and CDR2 SYDVKM. V was pared by 5 bases and J by 3 bases, with 4 bases of the junction left unmatched. The CDR3 extends over 15 amino acids. As DNA, the CDR3 is TGTGCCAGCAGTCTACTAGCGGGGAACTACAATGAGCAGTTCTTC. It yields the protein CASSLLAGNYNEQFF.

The V call is TRBV5-1, the J call TRBJ2-3, with D perhaps matching TRBD2 (5 bases). The CDR3 length is 13 residues. From germline, CDR1 is SGHRS and CDR2 YFSETQ. Trimming left V 8 bases short and J 0 bases short, with 10 bases between. The CDR3 protein is CASSTGSTDTQYF. CDR3 DNA: TGCGCCAGTTCGACGGGGAGCACAGATACGCAGTATTTT.

The chain joins TRBV5-3 to TRBJ2-3; D perhaps matches TRBD1 (7 bases). TRBV5-3 is noted as an ORF with a role that remains uncertain. The CDR3 sequence is 18 residues long. V was pared by 3 bases and J by 5 bases, with 25 bases between. CDR3 DNA sequence: TGTGCCAGAAGCTCAATCCGCGTACTAGACAGGGAGGTAGATACGCAGTATTTT. Translated, it gives CARSSIRVLDREVDTQYF.

The chain combines TRBV7-2 with TRBJ2-7, with unresolved D. V lost 0 bases to trimming and J lost 3 bases, with 9 bases between them. Germline V lookup: CDR1 SGHTA, CDR2 FQGNSA. The CDR3 is 14 residues long. The CDR3 here is CASSLAGTYYEQYF. The CDR3 bases are TGTGCCAGCAGCTTAGCGGGCACGTACTACGAGCAGTACTTC. Based on the CDR3 plus reference TRBV7-2 and TRBJ2-7, the full variable domain is GAGVSQSPSNKVTEKGKDVELRCDPISGHTALYWYRQSLGQGLEFLIYFQGNSAPDKSGLPSDRFSAERTGGSVSTLTIQRTQQEDSAVYLCASSLAGTYYEQYFGPGTRLTVT.

The V call is TRBV29-1, the J call TRBJ1-2, with D unresolved. Deletions cut 4 bases from V and 6 bases from J, with 9 bases between. CDR3 length: 11 amino acids. Germline-derived CDR1 and CDR2 are SQVTM and ANQGSEA. The CDR3 protein is CSVGEANGYTF. The CDR3 DNA reads as TGCAGCGTTGGGGAGGCCAATGGCTACACCTTC.

The chain recombines TRBV10-3 with TRBJ1-5, with D possibly matching TRBD1 (5 bases). This CDR3 region has 16 residues. Germline loops: CDR1 ENHRY, CDR2 SYGVKD. The V gene lost 0 bases and the J gene lost 1 base, with 10 bases spanning the gap. As DNA, the CDR3 is TGTGCCATCAGTGAGTCGATGGGGGAGAGCAATCAGCCCCAGCATTTT. Protein sequence: CAISESMGESNQPQHF.

This clone came up a few times. The chain carries TRBV15 and TRBJ1-5; D unclear. CDR1 is LNHNV and CDR2 is YYDKDF in the germline V gene (reference sequence). V was cut by 0 bases and J by 0 bases, with 15 bases left in between. The CDR3 runs 18 residues. The CDR3 bases are TGTGCCACCAGCAGAGATTTTTTTCGACAAATTAGCAATCAGCCCCAGCATTTT. As protein: CATSRDFFRQISNQPQHF. Combining the CDR3 with reference TRBV15 and TRBJ1-5 gives the whole variable domain DAMVIQNPRYQVTQFGKPVTLSCSQTLNHNVMYWYQQKSSQAPKLLFHYYDKDFNNEADTPDNFQSRRPNTSFCFLDIRSPGLGDTAMYLCATSRDFFRQISNQPQHFGDGTRLSIL.

The CDR3 DNA sequence: TGTGCCAGCAGCGCTAGCAGAGGGGCCAACGTCCTGACTTTC. Protein sequence: CASSASRGANVLTF. The rearrangement links TRBV9 to TRBJ2-6; weak D call: TRBD2 (5 bases). Looked up from germline, CDR1 is SGDLS and CDR2 is YYNGEE. V lost 3 bases, J lost 4 bases, and 8 bases lay in between. There are 14 residues in the CDR3. Combining the CDR3 with reference TRBV9 and TRBJ2-6 gives the whole variable domain DSGVTQTPKHLITATGQRVTLRCSPRSGDLSVYWYQQSLDQGLQFLIQYYNGEERAKGNILERFSAQQFPDLHSELNLSSLELGDSALYFCASSASRGANVLTFGAGSRLTVL.

The chain combines TRBV2 with TRBJ1-2; D is undetermined. V lost 9 bases, J lost 4 bases, and 12 bases lay in between. Germline CDR1 SNHLY, CDR2 FYNNEI. There are 12 residues in the CDR3. The CDR3 loop reads CASGHHSYGYTF. CDR3 bases: TGTGCCAGTGGGCACCATTCCTATGGCTACACCTTC.